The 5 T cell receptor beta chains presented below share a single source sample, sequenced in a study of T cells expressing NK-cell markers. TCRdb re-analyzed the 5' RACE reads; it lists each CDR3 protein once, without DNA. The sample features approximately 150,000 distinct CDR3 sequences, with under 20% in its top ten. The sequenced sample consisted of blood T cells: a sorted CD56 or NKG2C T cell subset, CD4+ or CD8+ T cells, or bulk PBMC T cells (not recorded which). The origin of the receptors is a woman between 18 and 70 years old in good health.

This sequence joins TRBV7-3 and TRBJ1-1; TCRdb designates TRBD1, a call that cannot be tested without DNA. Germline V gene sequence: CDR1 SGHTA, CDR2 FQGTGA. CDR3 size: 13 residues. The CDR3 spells CASGNGANTEAFF.

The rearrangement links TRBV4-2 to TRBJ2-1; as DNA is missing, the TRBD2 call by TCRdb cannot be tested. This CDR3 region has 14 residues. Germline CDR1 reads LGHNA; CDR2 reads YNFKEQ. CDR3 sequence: CASSQDRGARELFF.

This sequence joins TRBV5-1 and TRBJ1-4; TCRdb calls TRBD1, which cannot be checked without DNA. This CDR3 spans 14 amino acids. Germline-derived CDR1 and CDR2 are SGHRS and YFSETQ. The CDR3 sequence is CASSPGLRNEKLFF.

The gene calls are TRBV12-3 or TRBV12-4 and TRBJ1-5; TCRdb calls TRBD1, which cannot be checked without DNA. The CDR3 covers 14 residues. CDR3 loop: CASSPDRRNQPQHF.

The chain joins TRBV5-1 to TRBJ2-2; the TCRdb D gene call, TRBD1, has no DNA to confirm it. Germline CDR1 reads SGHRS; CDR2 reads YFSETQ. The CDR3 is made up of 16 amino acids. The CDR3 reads CASSPGQGSSTGELFF.